The 6 T cell receptor beta chains presented below share a single source sample, sequenced in a study of cytomegalovirus exposure and HLA in healthy donors. With 60 Vbeta and 13 Jbeta primers, the PCR was carried out. The protocol was immunoSEQ multiplex PCR, while the TCRdb copy is restricted to in-frame clones and leaves out a portion. This table has 50,000 to 55,000 clones, around 72% appearing once. Sample: PBMCs. These receptors were taken from a woman between 45 and 60 years old in good health and CMV-seropositive.

The V and J genes are TRBV4-3 and TRBJ1-1; 10 bases line up with TRBD1. CDR3 length: 20 residues. V shed 1 base and J 0 bases; nucleotides not matched to a gene: 14. Germline values: CDR1 LGHNA, CDR2 YSLEER. CDR3 region: CASSQGRHRRQGALNTEAFF. The DNA of the CDR3 is TGCGCCAGCAGCCAAGGACGACACCGACGACAGGGGGCTTTGAACACTGAAGCTTTCTTT.

The V call is TRBV5-4, the J call TRBJ2-5; possible D gene TRBD1, 6 bases. CDR1 is SGHNT, CDR2 YYREEE, per germline (reference sequence). This CDR3 is 14 amino acids long. Trimming removed 4 bases from V and 1 base from J, with 11 bases in between. The CDR3 DNA reads as TGTGCCAGCAGCCGGGACACTCGCCAAGAGACCCAGTACTTC. Translating gives CASSRDTRQETQYF.

V gene TRBV7-6 combines with J gene TRBJ1-2; possible D gene TRBD1, 5 bases. CDR3 size: 14 residues. The germline V gene has CDR1 SGHVS and CDR2 FNYEAQ. V lost 1 base to trimming and J lost 4 bases, with 10 bases between them. The CDR3 here is CASSLGVDSYGYTF. Written as DNA, the CDR3 is TGTGCCAGCAGCTTAGGTGTCGACAGCTATGGCTACACCTTC.

This clone was counted a single time. V and J are TRBV27 and TRBJ1-5; the match to TRBD1 covers 11 bases. Trimming removed 2 bases from V and 6 bases from J; junction bases left unmatched: 3. The CDR3 is 15 residues long. Germline CDR1 reads MNHEY; CDR2 reads SMNVEV (reference sequence). CDR3 loop: CASSLRGQGGQPQHF. CDR3 DNA: TGTGCCAGCAGTTTAAGGGGACAGGGGGGTCAGCCCCAGCATTTT.

This clone turned up a few times. The rearrangement links TRBV9 to TRBJ1-2; D is ambiguous. Trimming left V 4 bases short and J 8 bases short, with 15 bases between. The CDR3 contains 13 residues. Germline loops: CDR1 SGDLS, CDR2 YYNGEE. CDR3 amino acids: CASSLLFGSGYTF. The CDR3 nucleotides are TGTGCCAGCAGCCTCCTTTTCGGGTCCGGCTACACCTTC.

This clone occurred a few times. The rearrangement uses TRBV5-1 and TRBJ2-1; D is unclear. V gave up 1 base and J gave up 5 bases, with 4 bases separating them. The CDR3 runs 12 residues. CDR1 is SGHRS, CDR2 YFSETQ, per germline. CDR3 nucleotide sequence: TGCGCCAGCAGCTTGACAGACAATGAGCAGTTCTTC. Protein sequence: CASSLTDNEQFF. The whole variable domain, remainder taken from reference TRBV5-1 and TRBJ2-1, is KAGVTQTPRYLIKTRGQQVTLSCSPISGHRSVSWYQQTPGQGLQFLFEYFSETQRNKGNFPGRFSGRQFSNSRSEMNVSTLELGDSALYLCASSLTDNEQFFGPGTRLTVL.